This T cell receptor (beta chain) was recovered during a study of molecular identifiers for immune sequencing clone quantification. TCRdb re-analysed the PCR reads in MiXCR, keeping a single row per CDR3 protein. This table holds hundreds of thousands of distinct CDR3 sequences, about 25% found once. Germline CDR1 and CDR2: SGDLS and YYNGEE. The CDR3 runs to 14 residues. About this clonotype: At one of its ends the junction is not consistent with the germline gene, which may arise from a read error.

Sequenced input: naive CD8+ T cells from blood, with Jurkat cell RNA spiked in. Sample subset: FACS-sorted CD8+CD4-CCR7+CD45RA+ naive T cells. The sequence came from a human donor in good health. Some libraries in this study had Jurkat cell RNA spiked in. The chain links TRBV9 to TRBJ2-3; D perhaps matches TRBD2 (7 bases). The CDR3 DNA sequence: TGTGCCAGCAGCAAGTGGGGGGGCACAGGTACGCAGTATTTT. It yields the protein CASSKWGGTGTQYF. The entire variable domain, with the rest obtained from reference TRBV9 and TRBJ2-3, is as follows: DSGVTQTPKHLITATGQRVTLRCSPRSGDLSVYWYQQSLDQGLQFLIQYYNGEERAKGNILERFSAQQFPDLHSELNLSSLELGDSALYFCASSKWGGTGTQYFGPGTRLTVL.